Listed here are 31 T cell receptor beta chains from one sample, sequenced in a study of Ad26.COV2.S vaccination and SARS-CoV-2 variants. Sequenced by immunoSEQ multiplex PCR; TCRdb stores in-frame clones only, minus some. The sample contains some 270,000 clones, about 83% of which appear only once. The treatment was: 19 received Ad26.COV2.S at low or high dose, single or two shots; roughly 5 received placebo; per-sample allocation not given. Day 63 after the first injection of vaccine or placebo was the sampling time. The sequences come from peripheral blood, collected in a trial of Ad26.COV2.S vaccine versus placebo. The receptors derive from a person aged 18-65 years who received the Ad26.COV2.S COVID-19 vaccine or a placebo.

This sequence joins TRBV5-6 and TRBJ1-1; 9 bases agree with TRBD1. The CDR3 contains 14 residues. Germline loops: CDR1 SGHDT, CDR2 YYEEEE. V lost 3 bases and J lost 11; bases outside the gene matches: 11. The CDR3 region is CASSSPSDRGRAFF. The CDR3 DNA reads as TGTGCCAGCAGCTCCCCATCGGACAGGGGAAGGGCTTTCTTT.

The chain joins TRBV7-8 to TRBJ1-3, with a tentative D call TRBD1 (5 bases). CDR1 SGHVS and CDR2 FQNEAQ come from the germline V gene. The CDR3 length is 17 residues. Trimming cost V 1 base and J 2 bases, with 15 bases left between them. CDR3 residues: CASSLVAPRGTGNTIYF. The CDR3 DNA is TGTGCCAGCAGCTTAGTCGCGCCTCGGGGCACTGGAAACACCATATATTTT.

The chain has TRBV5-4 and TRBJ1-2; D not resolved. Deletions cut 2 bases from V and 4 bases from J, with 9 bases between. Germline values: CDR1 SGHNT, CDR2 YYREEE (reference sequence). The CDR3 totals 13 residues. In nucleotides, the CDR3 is TGTGCCAGCAGCTTTTGGGGTTCCTATGGCTACACCTTC. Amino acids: CASSFWGSYGYTF.

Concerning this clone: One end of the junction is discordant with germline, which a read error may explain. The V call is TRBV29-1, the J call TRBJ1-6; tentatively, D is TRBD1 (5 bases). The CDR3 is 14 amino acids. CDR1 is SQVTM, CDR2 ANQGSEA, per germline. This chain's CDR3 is CSVKENRNNSPLHF. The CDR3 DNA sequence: TGCAGCGTTAAAGAAAACAGGAATAATTCACCCCTCCACTTT.

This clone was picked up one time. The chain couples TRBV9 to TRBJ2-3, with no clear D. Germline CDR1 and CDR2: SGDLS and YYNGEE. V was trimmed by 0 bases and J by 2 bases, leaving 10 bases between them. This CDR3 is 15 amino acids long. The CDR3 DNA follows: TGTGCCAGCAGCGTAGCTGGCCTTTCCACAGATACGCAGTATTTT. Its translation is CASSVAGLSTDTQYF.

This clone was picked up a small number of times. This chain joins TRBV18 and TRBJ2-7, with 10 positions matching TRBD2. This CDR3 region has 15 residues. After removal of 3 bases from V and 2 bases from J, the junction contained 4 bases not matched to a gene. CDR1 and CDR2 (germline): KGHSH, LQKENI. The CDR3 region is CASSPRTSGAYEQYF. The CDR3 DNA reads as TGTGCCAGCTCACCCCGGACTAGCGGAGCCTACGAGCAGTACTTC.

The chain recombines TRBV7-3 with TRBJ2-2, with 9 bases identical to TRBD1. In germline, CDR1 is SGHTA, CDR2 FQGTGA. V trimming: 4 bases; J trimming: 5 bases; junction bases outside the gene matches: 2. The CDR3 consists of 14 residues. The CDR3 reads CASSSGQGTGELFF. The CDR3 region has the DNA TGTGCCAGCAGCTCGGGACAGGGTACCGGGGAGCTGTTTTTT. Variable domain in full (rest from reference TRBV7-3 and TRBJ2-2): GAGVSQTPSNKVTEKGKYVELRCDPISGHTALYWYRQSLGQGPEFLIYFQGTGAADDSGLPNDRFFAVRPEGSVSTLKIQRTERGDSAVYLCASSSGQGTGELFFGEGSRLTVL.

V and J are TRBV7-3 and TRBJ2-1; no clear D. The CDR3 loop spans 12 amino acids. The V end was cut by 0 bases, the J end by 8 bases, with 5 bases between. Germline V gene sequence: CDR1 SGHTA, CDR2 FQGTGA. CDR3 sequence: CASSLTGYEQFF. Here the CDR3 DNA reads TGTGCCAGCAGCTTAACGGGGTATGAGCAGTTCTTC.

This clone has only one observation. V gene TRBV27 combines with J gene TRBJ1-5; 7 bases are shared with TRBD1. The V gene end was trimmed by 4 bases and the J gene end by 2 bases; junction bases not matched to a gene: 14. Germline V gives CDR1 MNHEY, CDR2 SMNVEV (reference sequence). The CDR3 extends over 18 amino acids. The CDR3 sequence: CASSCPLIFDRGNQPQHF. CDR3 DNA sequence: TGTGCCAGCAGTTGCCCGCTAATTTTCGACAGGGGCAATCAGCCCCAGCATTTT.

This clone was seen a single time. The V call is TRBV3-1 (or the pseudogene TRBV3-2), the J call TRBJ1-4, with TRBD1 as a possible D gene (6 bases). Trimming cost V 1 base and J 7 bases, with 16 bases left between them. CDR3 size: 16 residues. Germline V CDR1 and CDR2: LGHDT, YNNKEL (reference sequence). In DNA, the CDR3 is TGTGCCAGCAGCCAAGTTGGTGGAGGGGGAATTGAAAAACTGTTTTTT. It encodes CASSQVGGGGIEKLFF.

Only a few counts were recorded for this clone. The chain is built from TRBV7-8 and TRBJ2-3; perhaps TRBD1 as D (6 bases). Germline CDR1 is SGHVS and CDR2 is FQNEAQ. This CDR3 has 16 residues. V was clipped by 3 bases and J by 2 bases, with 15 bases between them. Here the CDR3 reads CASSFSLWDNTDTQYF. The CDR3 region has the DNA TGTGCCAGCAGCTTTTCCTTATGGGACAACACAGATACGCAGTATTTT.

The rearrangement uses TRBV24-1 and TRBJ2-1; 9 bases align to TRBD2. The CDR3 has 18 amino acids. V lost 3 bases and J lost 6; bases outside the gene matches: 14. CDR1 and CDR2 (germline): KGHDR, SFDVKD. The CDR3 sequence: CATSDPKPYSGSFNEQFF. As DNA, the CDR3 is TGTGCCACCAGTGATCCCAAACCATATAGCGGGAGTTTCAATGAGCAGTTCTTC.

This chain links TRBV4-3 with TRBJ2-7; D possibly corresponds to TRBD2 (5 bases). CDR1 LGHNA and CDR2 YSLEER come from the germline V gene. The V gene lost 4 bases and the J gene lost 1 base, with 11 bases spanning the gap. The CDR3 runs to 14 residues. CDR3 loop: CASSLGVQSYEQYF. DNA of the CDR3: TGCGCCAGCAGCCTCGGGGTTCAATCCTACGAGCAGTACTTC.

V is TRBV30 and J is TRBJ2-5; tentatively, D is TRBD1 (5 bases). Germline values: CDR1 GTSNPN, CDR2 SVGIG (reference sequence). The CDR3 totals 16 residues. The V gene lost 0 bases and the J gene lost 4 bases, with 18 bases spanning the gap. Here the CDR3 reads CAWSVMRTWGSETQYF. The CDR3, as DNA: TGTGCCTGGAGTGTAATGCGGACGTGGGGCTCAGAGACCCAGTACTTC. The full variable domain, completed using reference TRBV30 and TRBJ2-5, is SQTIHQWPATLVQPVGSPLSLECTVEGTSNPNLYWYRQAAGRGLQLLFYSVGIGQISSEVPQNLSASRPQDRQFILSSKKLLLSDSGFYLCAWSVMRTWGSETQYFGPGTRLLVL.

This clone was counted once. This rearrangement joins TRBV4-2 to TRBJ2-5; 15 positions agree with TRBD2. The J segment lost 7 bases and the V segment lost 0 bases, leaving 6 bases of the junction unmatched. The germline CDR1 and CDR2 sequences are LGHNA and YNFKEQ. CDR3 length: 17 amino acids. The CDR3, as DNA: TGTGCCAGCAGCCAAGATAGGACTAGCGGGGGGGGCCTGACCCAGTACTTC. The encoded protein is CASSQDRTSGGGLTQYF.

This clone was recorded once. CDR3 bases: TGTGCCAGCAGTTACGGTAGGGGTAACTACGAGCAGTACGTC. This gives the protein CASSYGRGNYEQYV. The V and J genes are TRBV6-2 or TRBV6-3 and TRBJ2-7; the D gene is possibly TRBD1 (5 bases). This CDR3 contains 14 residues. CDR1 is MNHEY, CDR2 SVGEGT, per germline. V shed 2 bases and J shed 3 bases, with 11 bases lying between them.

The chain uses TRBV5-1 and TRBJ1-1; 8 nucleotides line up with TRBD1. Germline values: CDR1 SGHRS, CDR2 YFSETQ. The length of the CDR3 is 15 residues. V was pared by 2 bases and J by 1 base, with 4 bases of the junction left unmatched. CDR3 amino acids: CASSLSGGTNTEAFF. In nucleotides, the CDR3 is TGCGCCAGCAGCTTATCAGGGGGCACGAACACTGAAGCTTTCTTT.

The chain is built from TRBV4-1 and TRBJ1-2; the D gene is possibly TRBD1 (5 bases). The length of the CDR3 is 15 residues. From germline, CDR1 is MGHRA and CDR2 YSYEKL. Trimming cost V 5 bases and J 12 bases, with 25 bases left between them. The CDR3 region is CASSYYPRDLGRHTF. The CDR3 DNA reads TGCGCCAGCAGCTACTACCCCAGGGATTTGGGTCGTCACACCTTC.

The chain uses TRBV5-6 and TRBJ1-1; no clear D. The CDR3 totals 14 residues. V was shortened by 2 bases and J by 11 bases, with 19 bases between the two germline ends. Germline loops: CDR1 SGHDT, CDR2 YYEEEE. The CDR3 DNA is TGTGCCAGCAGCTTCCCGTCCGGGTCTCAAGGGGCTTTCTTT. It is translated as CASSFPSGSQGAFF. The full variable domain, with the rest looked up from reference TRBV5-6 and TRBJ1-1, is DAGVTQSPTHLIKTRGQQVTLRCSPKSGHDTVSWYQQALGQGPQFIFQYYEEEERQRGNFPDRFSGHQFPNYSSELNVNALLLGDSALYLCASSFPSGSQGAFFGQGTRLTVV.

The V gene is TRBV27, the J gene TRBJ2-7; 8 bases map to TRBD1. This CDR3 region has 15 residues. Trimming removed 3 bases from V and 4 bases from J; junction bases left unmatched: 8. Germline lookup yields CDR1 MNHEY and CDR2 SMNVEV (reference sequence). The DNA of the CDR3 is TGTGCCAGCAGTTTCCGGCCAGGGGGCCCGTACGAGCAGTACGTC. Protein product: CASSFRPGGPYEQYV.

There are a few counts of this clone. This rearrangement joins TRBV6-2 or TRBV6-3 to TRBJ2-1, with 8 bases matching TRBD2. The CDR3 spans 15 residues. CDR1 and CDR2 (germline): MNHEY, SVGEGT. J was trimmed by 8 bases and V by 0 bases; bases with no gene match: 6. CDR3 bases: TGTGCCAGCAGTTACTCGGCTAGCGGGTCAGATGAGCAGTTCTTC. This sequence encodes CASSYSASGSDEQFF.

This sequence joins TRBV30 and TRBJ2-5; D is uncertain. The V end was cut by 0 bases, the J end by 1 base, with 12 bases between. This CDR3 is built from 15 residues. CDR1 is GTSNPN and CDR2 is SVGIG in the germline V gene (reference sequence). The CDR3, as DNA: TGTGCCTGGAGTGTACATTTTGCAGTCCAAGAGACCCAGTACTTC. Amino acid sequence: CAWSVHFAVQETQYF.

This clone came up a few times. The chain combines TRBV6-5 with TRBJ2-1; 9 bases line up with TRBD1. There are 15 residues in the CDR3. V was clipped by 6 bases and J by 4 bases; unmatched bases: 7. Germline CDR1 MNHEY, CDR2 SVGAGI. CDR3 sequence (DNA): TGTGCCAGCAGATCTGGACAGGGGACTTACAATGAGCAGTTCTTC. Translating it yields CASRSGQGTYNEQFF.

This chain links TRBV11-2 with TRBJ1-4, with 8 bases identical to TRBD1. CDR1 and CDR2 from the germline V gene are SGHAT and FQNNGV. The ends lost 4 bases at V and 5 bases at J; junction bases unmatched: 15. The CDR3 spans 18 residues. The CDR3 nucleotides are TGTGCCAGCAGCTCGACTAACGGACAGGGCCCTTGGAATGAAAAACTGTTTTTT. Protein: CASSSTNGQGPWNEKLFF.

The CDR3: CATMDRAAYEQYF. In DNA form, the CDR3 reads TGTGCCACTATGGACAGGGCCGCCTACGAGCAGTACTTC. This chain connects TRBV10-3 to TRBJ2-7, with 8 nucleotides matching TRBD1. J lost 2 bases, V lost 10 bases, and 7 bases had no gene match. The CDR3 has 13 residues. Germline V gene data show CDR1 as ENHRY and CDR2 as SYGVKD.

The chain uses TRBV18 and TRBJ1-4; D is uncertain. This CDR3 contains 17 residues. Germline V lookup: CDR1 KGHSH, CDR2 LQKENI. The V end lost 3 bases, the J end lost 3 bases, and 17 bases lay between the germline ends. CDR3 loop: CASSPYSYRTSNEKLFF. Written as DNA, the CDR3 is TGTGCCAGCTCACCCTACTCGTACAGAACCTCTAATGAAAAACTGTTTTTT.

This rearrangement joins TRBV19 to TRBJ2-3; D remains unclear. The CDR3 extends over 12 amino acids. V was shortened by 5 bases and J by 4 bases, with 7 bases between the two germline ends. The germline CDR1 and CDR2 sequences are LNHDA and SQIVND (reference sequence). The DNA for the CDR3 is TGTGCCAGTAGTGCACAAGCAGATACGCAGTATTTT. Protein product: CASSAQADTQYF.

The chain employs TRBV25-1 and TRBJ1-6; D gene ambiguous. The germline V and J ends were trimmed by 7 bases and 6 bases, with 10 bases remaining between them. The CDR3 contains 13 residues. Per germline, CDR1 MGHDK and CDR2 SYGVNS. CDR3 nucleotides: TGTGCCAGCAAATCTCTGAGTAATTCACCCCTCCACTTT. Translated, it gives CASKSLSNSPLHF.

Here the CDR3 reads CASSRTLYEQYV. As DNA, the CDR3 is TGTGCCAGCAGTCGGACTCTCTACGAGCAGTACGTC. V and J are TRBV6-6 and TRBJ2-7; TRBD2 might be the D (5 bases). CDR1 and CDR2 from the germline V gene are MNHNY and SVGAGI (reference sequence). The V gene lost 5 bases and the J gene lost 3 bases, with 8 bases spanning the gap. The CDR3 spans 12 residues.

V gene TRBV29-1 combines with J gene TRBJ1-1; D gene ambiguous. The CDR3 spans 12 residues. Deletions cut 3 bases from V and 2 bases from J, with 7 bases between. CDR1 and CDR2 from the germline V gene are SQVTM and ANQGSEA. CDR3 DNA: TGCAGCGTTGACAGTTTTAACACTGAAGCTTTCTTT. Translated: CSVDSFNTEAFF. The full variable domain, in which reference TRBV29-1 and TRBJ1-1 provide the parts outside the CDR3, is SAVISQKPSRDICQRGTSLTIQCQVDSQVTMMFWYRQQPGQSLTLIATANQGSEATYESGFVIDKFPISRPNLTFSTLTVSNMSPEDSSIYLCSVDSFNTEAFFGQGTRLTVV.

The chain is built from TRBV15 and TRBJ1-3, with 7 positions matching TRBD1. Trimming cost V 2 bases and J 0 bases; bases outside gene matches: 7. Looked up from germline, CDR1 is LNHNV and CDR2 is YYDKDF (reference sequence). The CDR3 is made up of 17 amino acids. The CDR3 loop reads CATSRSADRVSGNTIYF. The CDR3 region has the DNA TGTGCCACCAGCAGATCCGCTGACAGGGTCTCTGGAAACACCATATATTTT. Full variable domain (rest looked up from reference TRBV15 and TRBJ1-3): DAMVIQNPRYQVTQFGKPVTLSCSQTLNHNVMYWYQQKSSQAPKLLFHYYDKDFNNEADTPDNFQSRRPNTSFCFLDIRSPGLGDTAMYLCATSRSADRVSGNTIYFGEGSWLTVV.